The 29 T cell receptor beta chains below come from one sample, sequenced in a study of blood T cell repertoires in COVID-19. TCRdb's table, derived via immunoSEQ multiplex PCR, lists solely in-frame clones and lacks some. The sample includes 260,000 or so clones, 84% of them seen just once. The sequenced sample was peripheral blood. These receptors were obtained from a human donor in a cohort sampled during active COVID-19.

CDR3 nucleotide sequence: TGTGCCAGCAGTCGGACTAGGCCCGGGGAGCTGTTTTTT. It encodes CASSRTRPGELFF. This chain joins TRBV12-3 or TRBV12-4 and TRBJ2-2, with 7 bases fitting TRBD2. V lost 5 bases, J lost 6 bases, and 3 bases stayed unmatched. The CDR3 covers 13 residues.

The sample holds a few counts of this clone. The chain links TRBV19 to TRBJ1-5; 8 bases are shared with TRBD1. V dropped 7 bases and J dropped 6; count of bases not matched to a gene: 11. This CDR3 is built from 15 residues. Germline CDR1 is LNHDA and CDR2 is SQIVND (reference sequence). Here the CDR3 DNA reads TGTGCCAGTACCCCGACAGGGGTGCGGAGTCAGCCCCAGCATTTT. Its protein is CASTPTGVRSQPQHF. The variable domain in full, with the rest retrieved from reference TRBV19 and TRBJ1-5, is DGGITQSPKYLFRKEGQNVTLSCEQNLNHDAMYWYRQDPGQGLRLIYYSQIVNDFQKGDIAEGYSVSREKKESFPLTVTSAQKNPTAFYLCASTPTGVRSQPQHFGDGTRLSIL.

The CDR3 protein is CASSLEQGAYNEQFF. CDR3 bases: TGCGCCAGCAGCTTGGAGCAGGGGGCCTACAATGAGCAGTTCTTC. J is TRBJ2-1 and V is TRBV5-1; 7 bases agree with TRBD1. The CDR3 spans 15 residues. From germline, CDR1 is SGHRS and CDR2 YFSETQ. Trimming at V came to 0 bases and at J to 2 bases, leaving 2 bases not matched to a gene.

The CDR3 DNA is TGTGCCAGCAGCGATTATACAGGGCTCAGCTACTACGAGCAGTACTTC. This encodes CASSDYTGLSYYEQYF. V and J are TRBV7-9 and TRBJ2-7; a weak D match, TRBD1 (6 bases). From germline, CDR1 is SEHNR and CDR2 FQNEAQ (reference sequence). The length of the CDR3 is 16 residues. Trimming left V 5 bases short and J 3 bases short, with 20 bases between. The variable domain in full, completed from reference TRBV7-9 and TRBJ2-7, reads DTGVSQNPRHKITKRGQNVTFRCDPISEHNRLYWYRQTLGQGPEFLTYFQNEAQLEKSRLLSDRFSAERPKGSFSTLEIQRTEQGDSAMYLCASSDYTGLSYYEQYFGPGTRLTVT.

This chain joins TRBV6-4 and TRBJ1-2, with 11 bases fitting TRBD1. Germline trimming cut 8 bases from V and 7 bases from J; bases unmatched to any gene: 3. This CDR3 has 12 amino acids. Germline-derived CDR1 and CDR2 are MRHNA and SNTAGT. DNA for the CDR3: TGTGCCAGCGGGACAGGGGGAAGTGGCTACACCTTC. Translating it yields CASGTGGSGYTF.

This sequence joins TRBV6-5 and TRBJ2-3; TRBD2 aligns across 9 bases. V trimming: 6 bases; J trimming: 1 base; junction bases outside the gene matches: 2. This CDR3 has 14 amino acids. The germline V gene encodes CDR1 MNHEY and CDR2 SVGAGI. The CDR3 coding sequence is TGTGCCAGCAGAGGCGGGAGGGGCACAGATACGCAGTATTTT. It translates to CASRGGRGTDTQYF.

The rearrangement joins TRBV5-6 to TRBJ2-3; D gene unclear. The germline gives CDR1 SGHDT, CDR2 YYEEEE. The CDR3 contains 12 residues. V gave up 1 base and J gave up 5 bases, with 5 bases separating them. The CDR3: CASSLTRDTQYF. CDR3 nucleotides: TGTGCCAGCAGCTTGACTCGAGATACGCAGTATTTT.

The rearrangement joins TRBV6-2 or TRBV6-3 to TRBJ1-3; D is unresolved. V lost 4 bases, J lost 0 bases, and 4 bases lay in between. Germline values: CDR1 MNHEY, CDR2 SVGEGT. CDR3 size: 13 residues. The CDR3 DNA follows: TGTGCCAGCAGTTGGAGCTCTGGAAACACCATATATTTT. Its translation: CASSWSSGNTIYF.

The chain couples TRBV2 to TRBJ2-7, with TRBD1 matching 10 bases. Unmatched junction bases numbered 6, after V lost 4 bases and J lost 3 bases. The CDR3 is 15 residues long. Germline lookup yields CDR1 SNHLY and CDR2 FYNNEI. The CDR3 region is CASSVPGQGFYEQYF. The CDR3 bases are TGTGCCAGCAGTGTACCGGGACAGGGGTTCTACGAGCAGTACTTC.

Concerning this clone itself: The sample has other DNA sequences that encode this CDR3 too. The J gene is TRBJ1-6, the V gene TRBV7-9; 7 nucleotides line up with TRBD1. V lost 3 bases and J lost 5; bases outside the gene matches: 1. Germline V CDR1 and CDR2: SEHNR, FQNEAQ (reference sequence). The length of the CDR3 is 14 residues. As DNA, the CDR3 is TGTGCCAGCAGCTTCGGGACAGATAATTCACCCCTCCACTTT. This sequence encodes CASSFGTDNSPLHF.

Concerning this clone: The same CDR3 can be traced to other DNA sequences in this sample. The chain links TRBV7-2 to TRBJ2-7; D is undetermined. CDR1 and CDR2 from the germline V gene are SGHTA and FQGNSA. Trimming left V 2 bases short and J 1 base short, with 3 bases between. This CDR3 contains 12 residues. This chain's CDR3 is CASSLTSYEQYF. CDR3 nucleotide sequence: TGTGCCAGCAGCTTAACATCCTACGAGCAGTACTTC.

CDR3 in amino acids: CASSATGGDNSPLHF. The CDR3 nucleotides read TGTGCCAGCTCAGCAACAGGGGGCGATAATTCACCCCTCCACTTT. The chain is built from TRBV18 and TRBJ1-6, with 9 bases aligning to TRBD1. With V trimmed by 5 bases and J by 5 bases, 4 bases remained unmatched. The CDR3 totals 15 residues. Germline CDR1 reads KGHSH; CDR2 reads LQKENI.

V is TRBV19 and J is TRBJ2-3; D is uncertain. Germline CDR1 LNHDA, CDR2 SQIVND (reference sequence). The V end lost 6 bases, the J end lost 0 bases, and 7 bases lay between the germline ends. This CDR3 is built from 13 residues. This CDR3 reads CASRGRSTDTQYF. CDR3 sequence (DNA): TGTGCCAGTAGGGGCAGGAGCACAGATACGCAGTATTTT.

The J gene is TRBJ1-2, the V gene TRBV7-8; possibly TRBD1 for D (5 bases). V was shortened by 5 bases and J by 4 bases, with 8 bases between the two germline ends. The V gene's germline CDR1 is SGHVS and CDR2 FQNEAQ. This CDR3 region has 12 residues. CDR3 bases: TGTGCCAGCAGCCCGGGACTCTATGGCTACACCTTC. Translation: CASSPGLYGYTF.

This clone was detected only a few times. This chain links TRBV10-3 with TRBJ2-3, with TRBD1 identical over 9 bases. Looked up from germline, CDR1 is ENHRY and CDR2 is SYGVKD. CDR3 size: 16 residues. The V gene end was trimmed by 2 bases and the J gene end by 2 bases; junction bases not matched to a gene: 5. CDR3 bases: TGTGCCATCAGTGAGATGGGACAGGGCGACACAGATACGCAGTATTTT. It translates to CAISEMGQGDTDTQYF.

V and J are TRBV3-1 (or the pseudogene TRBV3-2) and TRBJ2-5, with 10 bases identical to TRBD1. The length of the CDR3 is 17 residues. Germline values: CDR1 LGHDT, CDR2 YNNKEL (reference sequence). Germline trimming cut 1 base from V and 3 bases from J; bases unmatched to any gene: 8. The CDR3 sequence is CASSQGPGTGEEETQYF. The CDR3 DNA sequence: TGTGCCAGCAGCCAAGGCCCGGGGACAGGGGAGGAAGAGACCCAGTACTTC.

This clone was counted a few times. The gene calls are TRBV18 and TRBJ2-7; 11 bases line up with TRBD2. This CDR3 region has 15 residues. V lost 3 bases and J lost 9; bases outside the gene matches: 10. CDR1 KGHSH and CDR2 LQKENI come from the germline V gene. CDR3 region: CASSPSTSGGGGQYF. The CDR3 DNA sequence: TGTGCCAGCTCACCCTCCACTAGCGGGGGAGGTGGGCAGTACTTC.

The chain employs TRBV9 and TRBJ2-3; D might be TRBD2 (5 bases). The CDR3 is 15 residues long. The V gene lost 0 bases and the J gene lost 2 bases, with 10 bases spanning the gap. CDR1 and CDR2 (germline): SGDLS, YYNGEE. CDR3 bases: TGTGCCAGCAGCGTAGGCGGGCAGAACACAGATACGCAGTATTTT. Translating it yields CASSVGGQNTDTQYF.

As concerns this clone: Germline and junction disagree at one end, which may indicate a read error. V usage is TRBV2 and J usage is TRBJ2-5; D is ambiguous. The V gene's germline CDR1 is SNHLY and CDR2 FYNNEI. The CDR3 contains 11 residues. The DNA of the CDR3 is TGTGGCAGCAGTGCTCAAGAGACCCAGTACTTC. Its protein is CGSSAQETQYF.

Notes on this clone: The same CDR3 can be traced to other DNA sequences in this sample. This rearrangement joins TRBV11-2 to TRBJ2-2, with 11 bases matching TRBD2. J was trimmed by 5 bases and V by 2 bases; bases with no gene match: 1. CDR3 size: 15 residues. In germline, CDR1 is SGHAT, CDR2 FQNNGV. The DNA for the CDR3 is TGTGCCAGCAGCTTACTAGCGGGGGGAACCGGGGAGCTGTTTTTT. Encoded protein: CASSLLAGGTGELFF.

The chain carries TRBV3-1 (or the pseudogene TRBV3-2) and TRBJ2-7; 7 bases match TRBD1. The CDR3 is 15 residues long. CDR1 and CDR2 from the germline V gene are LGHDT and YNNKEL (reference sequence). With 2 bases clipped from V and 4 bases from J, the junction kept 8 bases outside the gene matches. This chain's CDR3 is CASSQQRQGGYEQYF. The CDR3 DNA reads TGTGCCAGCAGCCAACAGCGACAGGGTGGGTACGAGCAGTACTTC.

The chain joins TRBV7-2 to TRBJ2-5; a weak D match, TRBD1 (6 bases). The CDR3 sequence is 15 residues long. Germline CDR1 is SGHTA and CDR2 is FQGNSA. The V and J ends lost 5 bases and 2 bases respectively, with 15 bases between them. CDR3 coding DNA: TGTGCCAGCAGCCCGAGCCGGGACAAACAAGAGACCCAGTACTTC. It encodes CASSPSRDKQETQYF. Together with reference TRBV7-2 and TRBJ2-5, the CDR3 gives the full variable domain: GAGVSQSPSNKVTEKGKDVELRCDPISGHTALYWYRQSLGQGLEFLIYFQGNSAPDKSGLPSDRFSAERTGGSVSTLTIQRTQQEDSAVYLCASSPSRDKQETQYFGPGTRLLVL.

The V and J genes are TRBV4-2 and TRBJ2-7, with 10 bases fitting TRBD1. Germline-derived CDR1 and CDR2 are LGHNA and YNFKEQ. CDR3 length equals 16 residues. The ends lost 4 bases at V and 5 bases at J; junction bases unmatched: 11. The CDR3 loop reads CASSLMSPGTGDEQYF. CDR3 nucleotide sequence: TGTGCCAGCAGCCTAATGTCCCCCGGGACAGGGGACGAGCAGTACTTC.

DNA for the CDR3: TGTGCCAGCAGCTTAGGAGGGACAGGCGGATACGAGCAGTACTTC. It specifies CASSLGGTGGYEQYF. The chain couples TRBV7-2 to TRBJ2-7; 8 positions match TRBD1. Germline CDR1 reads SGHTA; CDR2 reads FQGNSA. There are 15 residues in the CDR3. V dropped 1 base and J dropped 4; count of bases not matched to a gene: 6. Full variable domain (outside the CDR3, taken from reference TRBV7-2 and TRBJ2-7): GAGVSQSPSNKVTEKGKDVELRCDPISGHTALYWYRQSLGQGLEFLIYFQGNSAPDKSGLPSDRFSAERTGGSVSTLTIQRTQQEDSAVYLCASSLGGTGGYEQYFGPGTRLTVT.

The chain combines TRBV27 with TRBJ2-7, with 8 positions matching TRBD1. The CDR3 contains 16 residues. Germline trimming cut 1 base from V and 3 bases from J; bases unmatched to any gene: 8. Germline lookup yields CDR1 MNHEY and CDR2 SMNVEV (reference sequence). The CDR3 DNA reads TGTGCCAGCAGTTTATTTGCGGGACAGGCATTCTACGAGCAGTACTTC. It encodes CASSLFAGQAFYEQYF.

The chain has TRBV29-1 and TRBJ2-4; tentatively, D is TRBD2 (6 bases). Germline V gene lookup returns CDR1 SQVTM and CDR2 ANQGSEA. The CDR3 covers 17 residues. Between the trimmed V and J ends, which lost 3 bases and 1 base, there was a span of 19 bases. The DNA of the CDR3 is TGCAGCGTTGAGGGTTACGGGGGAATTAAGGCCAAAAACATTCAGTACTTC. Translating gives CSVEGYGGIKAKNIQYF.

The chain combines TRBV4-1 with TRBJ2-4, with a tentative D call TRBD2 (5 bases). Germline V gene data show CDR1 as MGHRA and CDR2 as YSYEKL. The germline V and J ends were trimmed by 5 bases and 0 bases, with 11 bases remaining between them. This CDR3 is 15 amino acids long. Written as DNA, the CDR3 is TGCGCCAGCAGCATAGTTGGACTAGCCAAAAACATTCAGTACTTC. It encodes CASSIVGLAKNIQYF.

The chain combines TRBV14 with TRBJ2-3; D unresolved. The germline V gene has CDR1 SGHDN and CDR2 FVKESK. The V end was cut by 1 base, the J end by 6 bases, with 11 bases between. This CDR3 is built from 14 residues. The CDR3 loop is CASSQGQIQDTQYF. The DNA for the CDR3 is TGTGCCAGCAGCCAAGGGCAGATCCAGGATACGCAGTATTTT.

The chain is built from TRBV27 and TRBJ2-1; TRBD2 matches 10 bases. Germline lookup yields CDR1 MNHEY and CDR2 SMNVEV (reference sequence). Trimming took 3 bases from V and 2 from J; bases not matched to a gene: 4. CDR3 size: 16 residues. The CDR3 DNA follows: TGTGCCAGCAGTTTCGGGAGCGGGGGGGCCTACAATGAGCAGTTCTTC. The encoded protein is CASSFGSGGAYNEQFF.